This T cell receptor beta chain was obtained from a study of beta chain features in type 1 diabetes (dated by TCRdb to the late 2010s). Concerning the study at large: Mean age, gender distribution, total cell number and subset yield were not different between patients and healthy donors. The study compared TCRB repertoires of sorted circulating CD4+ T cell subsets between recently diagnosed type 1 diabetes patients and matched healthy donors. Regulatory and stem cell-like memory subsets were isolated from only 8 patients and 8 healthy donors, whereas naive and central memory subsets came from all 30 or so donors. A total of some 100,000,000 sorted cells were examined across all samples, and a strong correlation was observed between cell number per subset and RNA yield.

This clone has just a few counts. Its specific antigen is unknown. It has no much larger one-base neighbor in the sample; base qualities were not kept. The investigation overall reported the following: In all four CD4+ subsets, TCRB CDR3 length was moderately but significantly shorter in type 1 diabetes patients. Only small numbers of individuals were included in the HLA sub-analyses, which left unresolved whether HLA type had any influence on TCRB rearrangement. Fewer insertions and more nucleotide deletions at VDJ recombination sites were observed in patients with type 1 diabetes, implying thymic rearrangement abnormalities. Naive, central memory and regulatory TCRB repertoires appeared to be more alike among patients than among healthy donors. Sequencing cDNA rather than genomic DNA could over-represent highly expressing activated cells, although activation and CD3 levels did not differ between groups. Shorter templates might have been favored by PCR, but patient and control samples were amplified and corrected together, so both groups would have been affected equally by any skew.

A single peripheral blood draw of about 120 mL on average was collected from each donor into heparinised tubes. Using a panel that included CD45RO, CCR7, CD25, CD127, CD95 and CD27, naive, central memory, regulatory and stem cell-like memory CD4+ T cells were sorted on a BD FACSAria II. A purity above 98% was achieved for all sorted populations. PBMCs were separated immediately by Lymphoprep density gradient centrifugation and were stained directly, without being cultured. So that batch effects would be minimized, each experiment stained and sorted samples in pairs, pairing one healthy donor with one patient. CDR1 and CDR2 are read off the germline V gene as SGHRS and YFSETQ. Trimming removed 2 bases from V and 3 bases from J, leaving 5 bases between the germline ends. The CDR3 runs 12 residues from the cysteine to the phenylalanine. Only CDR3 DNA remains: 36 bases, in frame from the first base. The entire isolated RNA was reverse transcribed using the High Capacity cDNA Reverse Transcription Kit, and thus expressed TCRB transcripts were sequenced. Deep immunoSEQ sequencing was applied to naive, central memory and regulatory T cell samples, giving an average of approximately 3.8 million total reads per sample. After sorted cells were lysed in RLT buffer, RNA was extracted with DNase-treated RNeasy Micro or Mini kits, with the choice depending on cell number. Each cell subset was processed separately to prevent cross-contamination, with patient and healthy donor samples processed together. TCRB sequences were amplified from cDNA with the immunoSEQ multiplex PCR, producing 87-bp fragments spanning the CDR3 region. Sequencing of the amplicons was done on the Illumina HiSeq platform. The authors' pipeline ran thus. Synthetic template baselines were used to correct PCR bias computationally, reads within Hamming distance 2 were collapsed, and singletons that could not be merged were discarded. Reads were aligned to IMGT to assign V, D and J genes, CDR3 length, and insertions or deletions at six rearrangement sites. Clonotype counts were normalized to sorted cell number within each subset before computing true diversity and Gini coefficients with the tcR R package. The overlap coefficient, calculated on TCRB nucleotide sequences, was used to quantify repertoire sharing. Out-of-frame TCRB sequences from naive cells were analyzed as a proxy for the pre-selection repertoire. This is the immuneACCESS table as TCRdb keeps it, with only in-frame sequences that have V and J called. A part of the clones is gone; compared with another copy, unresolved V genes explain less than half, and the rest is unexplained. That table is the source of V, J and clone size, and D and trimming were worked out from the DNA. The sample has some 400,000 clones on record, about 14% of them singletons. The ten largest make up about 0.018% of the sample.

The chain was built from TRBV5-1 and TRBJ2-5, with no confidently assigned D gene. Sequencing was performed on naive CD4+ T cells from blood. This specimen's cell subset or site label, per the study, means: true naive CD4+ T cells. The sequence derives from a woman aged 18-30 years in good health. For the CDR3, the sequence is CASSFLEETQYF. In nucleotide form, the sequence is TGCGCCAGCAGCTTCCTAGAAGAGACCCAGTACTTC.